This T cell receptor beta chain is drawn from a study of Graves' ophthalmopathy and Graves' hyperthyroidism (dated by TCRdb to between 2018 and 2020). In terms of the full investigation: Peripheral blood samples were taken at the time of initial diagnosis, before any treatment was given. In total, 120 to 150 blood samples were TCR-sequenced: 43 ophthalmopathy, around 75 hyperthyroidism and roughly 17 hyperthyroidism-to-ophthalmopathy patients. An independent validation cohort was composed of approximately 19 hyperthyroidism patients and over 15 patients who later progressed from hyperthyroidism to ophthalmopathy. A discovery set of 90 to 100 patients (around 44 ophthalmopathy, 57 stable hyperthyroidism) was enrolled to explore V-J signatures distinguishing ophthalmopathy from hyperthyroidism. TCR beta repertoire signatures were used to distinguish Graves' ophthalmopathy from Graves' hyperthyroidism and to predict progression to ophthalmopathy. Following sample collection, hyperthyroidism patients were given methimazole at a starting dose of 30 mg daily, and ophthalmopathy patients were given high-dose intravenous methylprednisolone. In five or six hyperthyroidism patients, T-cell repertoires of thyroid tissue and blood were compared. The 100 discovery patients were divided at random into training and test sets in a 7:3 ratio. What the work shows at the level of the full study, not this receptor alone: In cross-validation, the 13-signature model distinguished ophthalmopathy from stable hyperthyroidism with almost 90% sensitivity and nearly 82% specificity, and in the test set the corresponding values were about 80% and 75%. No statistical method was used to set the sample size in advance, and the investigators knew which group each participant was assigned to. Most of the expanded thyroid clonotypes with a frequency above 0.001 were also detected in blood, and it was suggested that the thyroid immune response may be reflected by blood repertoires. In validation, the model predicted ophthalmopathy progression with roughly 68% sensitivity and roughly 78% specificity; some 13 predicted patients were CT-confirmed with GO in a median of about 6.1 months.

The CDR3 runs 15 amino acids, cysteine and phenylalanine included. The entry retains the CDR3 DNA only, 45 bases that are in frame from base 1. Taken from the germline V gene (reference sequence), the CDR1 and CDR2 loops are LNHNV and YYDKDF. Stable hyperthyroidism was defined as no progression to ophthalmopathy within 18 months of follow-up. Hyperthyroidism patients were newly diagnosed, were aged 18 to 65 years, and had a disease duration under 2 months. Patients with other autoimmune diseases, uncontrolled infections, pregnancy or lactation were excluded. Diagnosis was based on clinical symptoms, serum thyroxine, TRAb, thyroid ultrasound and orbital computed tomography. Ficoll-Paque density gradient centrifugation was used to isolate PBMCs from approximately 10 ml of fresh peripheral blood. Trizol reagent was used to extract the total RNA, and its quality was then checked on an Agilent 2100 Bioanalyzer.

TCR beta CDR3 regions were amplified from RNA transcripts for repertoire sequencing. A first-round RT-PCR used HTBI primers with the Qiagen OneStep RT-PCR kit, followed by a second-round multiplex PCR, size selection and purification. The libraries underwent paired-end sequencing with 100 bp reads on an Illumina HiSeq2000. As for how the authors treated the data: SOAPnuke was used for read processing, and reads with adapters, uncalled bases, a mean Phred below 15, or no exact constant-primer or identifier match were discarded. High-quality paired reads were merged with COPE v1.2.5. Unique nucleotide sequences were defined as clonotypes and aligned to IMGT TRB V, D and J references using MiTCR v1.1. Analysis was restricted to V-J combinations with a frequency above 0.0001, which covered roughly 99% of repertoires. For each V-J combination, a TCR clonal expansion and chaos score was defined as F50 clonal expansion divided by the chaos observed in the TCRdist matrix. Features were reduced by Welch's t-statistics and random forest to over 10 V-J combinations, which fed a naive Bayes classifier. The Morisita-Horn index was used to measure how similar the thyroid and blood repertoires were. Using fastp trimming at Q25 and MiXCR clonotype assembly, TCRdb reanalyzed the public sequencing data and kept in-frame beta chains. For every CDR3 protein sequence, its rows merge into one entry that carries the most common genes and DNA. TCRdb's processing, not the authors', yielded these V and J calls. This sample has just over 400,000 distinct CDR3 sequences in its table, and around a fifth of those were observed once. Jointly, the top ten make up around 3.1% of the sample.

About this clonotype: This receptor's antigen is unknown. A much larger clone differs by one base, so this may be a read error.

This TCR came from a woman aged 18-29 years with stable Graves' hyperthyroidism. Donor details come from another sample of the same person, matched by shared clones. The source material was peripheral blood. The chain couples TRBV15 to TRBJ2-7; the D gene is not confidently resolved. The DNA reads as follows: TGTGCCACCAGCAGCCGACGGAACCAACTCTACGAGCAGTGCTTC. It translates to CATSSRRNQLYEQCF.